This entry features one T cell receptor (beta chain) sequence. These data are taken from a study of blood T cell repertoires in COVID-19. V gave up 4 bases and J gave up 3 bases; unmatched junction bases: 7. This CDR3 has 15 amino acids. Germline CDR1 reads MGHRA; CDR2 reads YSYEKL. In the source study's methods: Scientists estimated how many nucleated cells there were by amplifying reference gene primers. Method: immunoSEQ multiplex PCR; TCRdb's copy keeps in-frame clones and lacks some. The V and J calls and clone size were taken over from that table, and D and trimming were inferred from the DNA. Here the sample spans approximately 360,000 clones, roughly 90% being singletons.

This sequence originates from a man younger than 30 with active or convalescent COVID-19. This sequence joins TRBV4-1 and TRBJ2-7, with 9 bases lining up with TRBD1. The sequenced sample was peripheral blood. CDR3 DNA sequence: TGCGCCAGCAGCCCGGAAGCGGGACAGGGCTACGAGCAGTACTTC. This gives the protein CASSPEAGQGYEQYF.